This TCR beta chain was identified in a study of cytomegalovirus exposure and HLA in healthy donors. Study-wide background: From approximately 170 million T cells, an earlier analysis saw 110 million or so unique TCR beta sequences. Within the Caucasian-associated ancestry cluster were roughly 79% of the approximately 370 genotyped donors.

CDR3 size: 15 residues. Trimming took off 4 bases at V and 0 bases at J, with 14 bases between the two ends. CDR1 is GTSNPN, CDR2 SVGIG, per germline (reference sequence). 60 Vbeta and 13 Jbeta primers were used in PCR. In the source study's methods: Later, an analysis found about 80 million unique TCR beta chains, and about 10 million of these were shared. Sequencing used immunoSEQ multiplex PCR; TCRdb keeps in-frame clones, though not all of them. V, J and clone size were drawn from that table, and D and trimming were deduced from the DNA. The sample is made up of approximately 80,000 clones, and the top ten hold less than 1.5% of it.

V and J are TRBV30 and TRBJ2-3, with D unclear. This clonotype was obtained from a woman aged 25 to 39 in good health and CMV-seronegative. The specimen sequenced was PBMCs. The CDR3 protein is CAWTPSGLSTDTQYF. CDR3 bases: TGTGCCTGGACACCCTCGGGTTTAAGCACAGATACGCAGTATTTT.